The 30 T cell receptor beta chains presented below share a single source sample, sequenced in a study of blood T cell repertoires in COVID-19. The repertoire was sequenced with immunoSEQ multiplex PCR; TCRdb's copy has only in-frame clones and lacks some. The sample gives 310,000 or so clones, around 90% of which show up once; around 10% is in the top ten. The sequenced sample consisted of PBMCs or T cells enriched from blood (not recorded which). These receptors were taken from a woman under 30 who had recovered from COVID-19.

The chain recombines TRBV5-1 with TRBJ2-7; possible D gene TRBD2, 5 bases. The CDR3 runs 14 residues. CDR1 SGHRS and CDR2 YFSETQ come from the germline V gene. Trimming removed 4 bases from V and 1 base from J, with 12 bases in between. The CDR3 DNA reads as TGCGCCAGCAGCCCCGAGCGGTTTTCCTACGAGCAGTACTTC. This encodes CASSPERFSYEQYF.

This rearrangement joins TRBV5-1 to TRBJ2-5; weak D call: TRBD2 (5 bases). Germline V gene lookup returns CDR1 SGHRS and CDR2 YFSETQ. V lost 4 bases and J lost 4, with 11 bases in between. This CDR3 is built from 13 residues. The CDR3 sequence is CASSRDFGETQYF. The CDR3 coding sequence is TGCGCCAGCAGCCGGGATTTTGGAGAGACCCAGTACTTC. The full variable domain, in which reference TRBV5-1 and TRBJ2-5 provide the parts outside the CDR3, is KAGVTQTPRYLIKTRGQQVTLSCSPISGHRSVSWYQQTPGQGLQFLFEYFSETQRNKGNFPGRFSGRQFSNSRSEMNVSTLELGDSALYLCASSRDFGETQYFGPGTRLLVL.

The chain uses TRBV19 and TRBJ1-2; tentatively, D is TRBD1 (6 bases). The V and J ends lost 3 bases and 4 bases respectively, with 9 bases between them. There are 13 residues in the CDR3. Germline CDR1 is LNHDA and CDR2 is SQIVND (reference sequence). CDR3 sequence reads: CASSIGGSYGYTF. CDR3 bases: TGTGCCAGTAGTATTGGGGGCAGCTATGGCTACACCTTC.

The gene calls are TRBV30 and TRBJ1-4; a weak D match, TRBD1 (5 bases). CDR3 length: 14 amino acids. Trimming took 0 bases from V and 8 from J, leaving 13 bases between them. Germline CDR1 reads GTSNPN; CDR2 reads SVGIG (reference sequence). The CDR3 is CAWSVPRVNEKLFF. Written as DNA, the CDR3 is TGTGCCTGGAGTGTACCCAGGGTCAACGAAAAACTGTTTTTT.

In DNA form, the CDR3 reads TGCAGTGCTAGTCCCCGGGGGGGAAGGGGTCAGCCCCAGCATTTT. Protein sequence: CSASPRGGRGQPQHF. This chain joins TRBV20-1 and TRBJ1-5; tentatively, D is TRBD1 (5 bases). Germline assignment: CDR1 DFQATT and CDR2 SNEGSKA (reference sequence). With 3 bases removed from V and 6 bases from J, the gap between germline ends came to 18 bases. This CDR3 comprises 15 residues.

The chain joins TRBV7-9 to TRBJ1-1; TRBD1 agrees at 7 bases. J lost 1 base, V lost 3 bases, and 8 bases had no gene match. CDR1 and CDR2 (germline): SEHNR, FQNEAQ (reference sequence). The CDR3 is 16 amino acids. CDR3 DNA: TGTGCCAGCAGCTTGCTTGGACAGGAGGCGAACACTGAAGCTTTCTTT. Its protein product is CASSLLGQEANTEAFF.

V usage is TRBV6-5 and J usage is TRBJ1-2; a weak D match, TRBD1 (5 bases). The germline V gene has CDR1 MNHEY and CDR2 SVGAGI. Trimming pared 6 bases from V and 1 base from J, leaving 12 bases between. The CDR3 has 14 residues. CDR3 sequence reads: CASSDRRVNYGYTF. The CDR3 DNA reads as TGTGCCAGCAGCGACAGAAGAGTTAACTATGGCTACACCTTC.

The chain combines TRBV24-1 with TRBJ2-6; 10 bases line up with TRBD1. V shed 5 bases and J 0 bases; nucleotides not matched to a gene: 0. CDR3 length: 16 residues. Germline loops: CDR1 KGHDR, CDR2 SFDVKD. As DNA, the CDR3 is TGTGCCACCAGTGGACAGGGGGCCTCTGGGGCCAACGTCCTGACTTTC. Residues: CATSGQGASGANVLTF.

The chain uses TRBV3-1 (or the pseudogene TRBV3-2) and TRBJ2-1; 8 positions match TRBD1. Germline loops: CDR1 LGHDT, CDR2 YNNKEL (reference sequence). CDR3 length equals 12 residues. The trim removed 4 bases at V and 15 bases at J, leaving 8 bases unmatched. CDR3 DNA: TGTGCCAGCAGCCCCGTAGGCAGGGGGCCGTTCTTC. This codes for CASSPVGRGPFF.

The chain carries TRBV5-1 and TRBJ2-5; 7 nucleotides agree with TRBD2. The CDR3 length is 16 residues. The ends lost 0 bases at V and 4 bases at J; junction bases unmatched: 9. Germline loops: CDR1 SGHRS, CDR2 YFSETQ. The CDR3 DNA reads as TGCGCCAGCAGCTTGGAATCCGGGGGAGGGCTAGAGACCCAGTACTTC. Protein sequence: CASSLESGGGLETQYF.

This chain uses TRBV19 with TRBJ1-5, with 11 bases lining up with TRBD1. The V segment lost 4 bases and the J segment 3 bases; nucleotides outside the gene matches: 2. The CDR3 consists of 15 residues. Germline loops: CDR1 LNHDA, CDR2 SQIVND (reference sequence). The CDR3 loop is CASSRTGGDNQPQHF. Written as DNA, the CDR3 is TGTGCCAGTAGTAGGACAGGGGGCGACAATCAGCCCCAGCATTTT.

The J gene is TRBJ1-2, the V gene TRBV10-3, with D possibly TRBD1 on 6 matching bases. This CDR3 has 16 residues. Deletions cut 0 bases from V and 4 bases from J, with 15 bases between. The germline V gene encodes CDR1 ENHRY and CDR2 SYGVKD. CDR3 in amino acids: CAISESGAQGRYGYTF. The CDR3 DNA follows: TGTGCCATCAGTGAGTCGGGGGCCCAGGGTCGCTATGGCTACACCTTC.

The chain links TRBV25-1 to TRBJ1-6; TRBD1 agrees at 8 bases. Trimming cost V 7 bases and J 4 bases; bases outside gene matches: 6. The CDR3 runs to 15 residues. CDR1 is MGHDK, CDR2 SYGVNS, per germline. In nucleotides, the CDR3 is TGTGCCAGCAACCCGACAGGGGCATATAATTCACCCCTCCACTTT. Its protein is CASNPTGAYNSPLHF.

This clone appeared a few times. The genes are TRBV19 and TRBJ1-6; D perhaps matches TRBD1 (6 bases). V lost 5 bases and J 9 bases, leaving 17 bases between the germline ends. The germline V gene has CDR1 LNHDA and CDR2 SQIVND (reference sequence). This CDR3 comprises 15 residues. CDR3 nucleotides: TGTGCCAGTAGTGGGGGACATTCCTCGGGTTCACCCCTCCACTTT. It encodes CASSGGHSSGSPLHF.

The V call is TRBV10-3, the J call TRBJ2-5; 7 nucleotides line up with TRBD2. Germline loops: CDR1 ENHRY, CDR2 SYGVKD. The CDR3 consists of 17 residues. Trimming removed 3 bases from V and 2 bases from J; junction bases left unmatched: 12. The CDR3 DNA reads as TGTGCCATCAGTGATCCGGGACTACCTAGCTTACAAGAGACCCAGTACTTC. Protein: CAISDPGLPSLQETQYF.

V usage is TRBV6-5 and J usage is TRBJ2-1; D may be TRBD2 (6 bases). This CDR3 has 13 residues. The V gene lost 9 bases and the J gene lost 6 bases, with 15 bases spanning the gap. The V gene's germline CDR1 is MNHEY and CDR2 SVGAGI. The CDR3 spells CASHFLASNEQFF. The CDR3 nucleotides are TGTGCCAGTCATTTCCTAGCGTCCAATGAGCAGTTCTTC.

This clone has only a few counts. The CDR3 spells CASSIQAGATGELFF. The CDR3, as DNA: TGTGCCAGTAGTATTCAAGCGGGAGCCACCGGGGAGCTGTTTTTT. The rearrangement joins TRBV19 to TRBJ2-2; TRBD2 aligns across 8 bases. V dropped 3 bases and J dropped 4; count of bases not matched to a gene: 4. The CDR3 sequence is 15 residues long. In germline, CDR1 is LNHDA, CDR2 SQIVND (reference sequence). Full variable domain (outside the CDR3, taken from reference TRBV19 and TRBJ2-2): DGGITQSPKYLFRKEGQNVTLSCEQNLNHDAMYWYRQDPGQGLRLIYYSQIVNDFQKGDIAEGYSVSREKKESFPLTVTSAQKNPTAFYLCASSIQAGATGELFFGEGSRLTVL.

The chain links TRBV6-2 or TRBV6-3 to TRBJ2-7, with 9 bases identical to TRBD1. CDR3 length: 18 residues. The V gene end was trimmed by 2 bases and the J gene end by 3 bases; junction bases not matched to a gene: 14. Germline CDR1 MNHEY, CDR2 SVGEGT. CDR3 sequence: CASSYDRTGVTFGYEQYF. The CDR3 DNA sequence: TGTGCCAGCAGTTACGACAGGACAGGGGTAACTTTCGGCTACGAGCAGTACTTC.

CDR3 sequence (DNA): TGTGCCAGCTCACGGACAGGGGCCACCTCTGGGGCCAACGTCCTGACTTTC. Amino acids: CASSRTGATSGANVLTF. This sequence joins TRBV18 and TRBJ2-6, with 9 positions matching TRBD1. CDR3 size: 17 residues. V lost 4 bases, J lost 0 bases, and 4 bases stayed unmatched. Germline CDR1 KGHSH, CDR2 LQKENI.

The rearrangement joins TRBV29-1 to TRBJ2-5, with 11 bases identical to TRBD1. Trimming took 8 bases from V and 5 from J; bases not matched to a gene: 7. This CDR3 comprises 13 residues. The germline CDR1 and CDR2 sequences are SQVTM and ANQGSEA. The CDR3 is CSTGQGDGETQYF. CDR3 nucleotides: TGCAGCACGGGACAGGGGGACGGGGAGACCCAGTACTTC.

CDR3 protein: CSVAEWPGGNTIYF. In nucleotides, the CDR3 is TGCAGCGTTGCGGAGTGGCCTGGTGGAAACACCATATATTTT. This chain uses TRBV29-1 with TRBJ1-3; D gene ambiguous. V lost 4 bases and J lost 3, with 13 bases in between. The CDR3 has 14 amino acids. CDR1 SQVTM and CDR2 ANQGSEA come from the germline V gene.

Concerning this clone itself: Additional DNA sequences in this sample encode the identical CDR3. The genes are TRBV28 and TRBJ2-7, with D unresolved. This CDR3 comprises 12 residues. V was trimmed by 2 bases and J by 2 bases, leaving 4 bases between them. Germline loops: CDR1 MDHEN, CDR2 SYDVKM. The DNA of the CDR3 is TGTGCCAGCAGTTTACGGGCCTACGAGCAGTACTTC. Amino acid sequence: CASSLRAYEQYF.

This chain connects TRBV7-9 to TRBJ1-6, with D possibly being TRBD1 (6 bases). V was pared by 11 bases and J by 9 bases, with 17 bases between. The CDR3 runs 13 residues. Looked up from germline, CDR1 is SEHNR and CDR2 is FQNEAQ (reference sequence). CDR3 DNA sequence: TGTGCCGGAAATCAGGGGAAGGGTTCACCCCTCCACTTT. Protein product: CAGNQGKGSPLHF.

The chain has TRBV7-9 and TRBJ1-6; a weak D match, TRBD1 (6 bases). Germline assignment: CDR1 SEHNR and CDR2 FQNEAQ (reference sequence). Between the trimmed V and J ends, which lost 4 bases and 9 bases, there was a span of 19 bases. The CDR3 extends over 16 amino acids. In DNA form, the CDR3 reads TGTGCCAGCAGCTCCCTATTTGCAGGGGATGGTTCACCCCTCCACTTT. Its protein product is CASSSLFAGDGSPLHF.

This chain uses TRBV24-1 with TRBJ2-1, with 11 bases aligning to TRBD1. Per the germline V gene, CDR1 is KGHDR and CDR2 is SFDVKD. The CDR3 covers 15 residues. V was clipped by 3 bases and J by 6 bases; unmatched bases: 3. CDR3: CATSDGTGGVNEQFF. In DNA form, the CDR3 reads TGTGCCACCAGTGATGGGACAGGGGGGGTCAATGAGCAGTTCTTC.

V is TRBV5-6 and J is TRBJ1-3; 8 nucleotides agree with TRBD1. The CDR3 runs 15 residues. Germline CDR1 and CDR2: SGHDT and YYEEEE. Trimming at V came to 4 bases and at J to 4 bases, leaving 7 bases not matched to a gene. The CDR3 DNA is TGTGCCAGCAGCATTCCGGGACAGGAGGGAAACACCATATATTTT. Amino acid sequence: CASSIPGQEGNTIYF.

The rearrangement uses TRBV7-2 and TRBJ1-5; D is unclear. The CDR3 contains 13 residues. Germline V gene sequence: CDR1 SGHTA, CDR2 FQGNSA. The V end lost 5 bases, the J end lost 6 bases, and 11 bases lay between the germline ends. Here the CDR3 reads CASSLESRQPQHF. The CDR3 DNA is TGTGCCAGCAGCCTTGAGTCTCGTCAGCCCCAGCATTTT.

This chain links TRBV5-1 with TRBJ1-2, with a weak D call TRBD1 (6 bases). Trimming pared 0 bases from V and 3 bases from J, leaving 12 bases between. Germline V gives CDR1 SGHRS, CDR2 YFSETQ. The CDR3 length is 15 residues. CDR3 residues: CASSLVGQGDYGYTF. Written as DNA, the CDR3 is TGCGCCAGCAGCTTGGTGGGACAAGGGGACTATGGCTACACCTTC.

The chain links TRBV15 to TRBJ2-7, with D perhaps TRBD2 (5 bases). Per the germline V gene, CDR1 is LNHNV and CDR2 is YYDKDF (reference sequence). The CDR3 runs to 12 residues. The germline V and J ends were trimmed by 0 bases and 11 bases, with 11 bases remaining between them. The CDR3 nucleotides are TGTGCCACCAGCAGAGATCGAGGGTATGAGTACTTC. Translated: CATSRDRGYEYF.

This chain uses TRBV5-6 with TRBJ2-7; 7 nucleotides agree with TRBD1. Trimming at V came to 5 bases and at J to 5 bases, leaving 4 bases not matched to a gene. The CDR3 is made up of 12 amino acids. Germline-derived CDR1 and CDR2 are SGHDT and YYEEEE. CDR3 residues: CASSRDSHEQYF. The CDR3 DNA sequence: TGTGCCAGCAGTCGGGACAGCCACGAGCAGTACTTC.